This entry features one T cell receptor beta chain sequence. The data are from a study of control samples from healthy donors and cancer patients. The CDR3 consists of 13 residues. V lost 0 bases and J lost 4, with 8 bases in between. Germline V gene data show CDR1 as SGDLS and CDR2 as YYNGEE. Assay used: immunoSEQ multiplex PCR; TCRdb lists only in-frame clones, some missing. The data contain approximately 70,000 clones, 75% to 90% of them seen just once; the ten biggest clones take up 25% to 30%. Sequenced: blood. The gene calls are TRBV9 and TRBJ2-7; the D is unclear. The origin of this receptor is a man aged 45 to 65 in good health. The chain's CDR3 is CASSVDPIYEQYF. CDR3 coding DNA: TGTGCCAGCAGCGTAGACCCTATATACGAGCAGTACTTC. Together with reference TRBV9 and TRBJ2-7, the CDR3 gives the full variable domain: DSGVTQTPKHLITATGQRVTLRCSPRSGDLSVYWYQQSLDQGLQFLIQYYNGEERAKGNILERFSAQQFPDLHSELNLSSLELGDSALYFCASSVDPIYEQYFGPGTRLTVT.